This note documents a single T cell receptor beta chain sequence. Its antigen is still unknown. An end of the junction does not agree with germline; a read error may underlie this. This sample is part of a study of tumor and adjacent non-tumor tissue in lung cancer. Overall study findings and caveats: TCR diversity was significantly greater in tumor than normal lung tissue.

No cell sorting was done before RNA was extracted from the tissue. Distant lung tissue was collected more than 3 cm away from the tumor edge. The library came from three nested PCR rounds adapted from ARM-PCR protocols. Using its own MiXCR run on the multiplex PCR reads, TCRdb lists one record per CDR3 protein. Of roughly 44,000 distinct CDR3 sequences in the sample, roughly 60% were seen once. This TCR derives from a woman in her forties with non-small cell lung cancer. Sample: distant non-tumor lung tissue.

As DNA, the CDR3 is TGTGCCAGCAGCCCACTGACGACTAGACGGGCGATAGAGGAGACCCAATACTTC. Amino acid sequence: CASSPLTTRRAIEETQYF. The chain couples TRBV4-2 to TRBJ2-5; weak D call: TRBD2 (6 bases). The length of the CDR3 is 18 residues. Germline V gene data show CDR1 as LGHNA and CDR2 as YNFKEQ.